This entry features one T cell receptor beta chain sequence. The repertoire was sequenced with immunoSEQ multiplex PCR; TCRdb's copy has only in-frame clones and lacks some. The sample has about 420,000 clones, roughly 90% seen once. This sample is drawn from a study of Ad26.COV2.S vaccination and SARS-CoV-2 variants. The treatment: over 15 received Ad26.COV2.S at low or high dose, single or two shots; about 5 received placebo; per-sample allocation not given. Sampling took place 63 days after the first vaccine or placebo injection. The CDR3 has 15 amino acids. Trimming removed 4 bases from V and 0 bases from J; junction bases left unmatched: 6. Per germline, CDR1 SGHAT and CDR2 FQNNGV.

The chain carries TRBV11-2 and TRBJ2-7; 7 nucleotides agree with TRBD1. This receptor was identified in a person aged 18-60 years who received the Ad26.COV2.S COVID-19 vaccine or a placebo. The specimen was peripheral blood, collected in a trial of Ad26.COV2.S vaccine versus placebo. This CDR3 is CASSYGTDNSYEQYF. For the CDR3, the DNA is TGTGCCAGCAGCTATGGGACAGACAACTCCTACGAGCAGTACTTC.